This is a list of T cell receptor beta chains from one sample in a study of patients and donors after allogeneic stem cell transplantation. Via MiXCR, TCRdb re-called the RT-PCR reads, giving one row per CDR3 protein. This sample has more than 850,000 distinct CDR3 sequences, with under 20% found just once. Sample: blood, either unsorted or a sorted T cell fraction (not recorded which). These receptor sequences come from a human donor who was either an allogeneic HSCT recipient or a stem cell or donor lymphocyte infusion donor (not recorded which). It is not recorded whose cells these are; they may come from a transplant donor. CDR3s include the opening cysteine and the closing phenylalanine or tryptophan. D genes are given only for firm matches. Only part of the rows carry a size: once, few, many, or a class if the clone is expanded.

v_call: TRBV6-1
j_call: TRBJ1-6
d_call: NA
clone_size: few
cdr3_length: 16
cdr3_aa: CASRLLGSSYNSPLHF
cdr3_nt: TGTGCCAGCAGACTATTAGGGAGCTCCTATAATTCACCCCTCCACTTT

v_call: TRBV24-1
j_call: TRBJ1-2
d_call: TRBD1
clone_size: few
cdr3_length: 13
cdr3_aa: CATSDTTGRGYTF
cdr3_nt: TGTGCCACCAGTGACACGACAGGGCGCGGCTACACCTTC

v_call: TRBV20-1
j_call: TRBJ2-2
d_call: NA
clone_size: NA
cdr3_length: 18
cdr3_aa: CSARDQGFGTLNTGELFF
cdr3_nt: TGCAGTGCTAGAGATCAGGGGTTTGGGACTTTAAACACCGGGGAGCTGTTTTTT

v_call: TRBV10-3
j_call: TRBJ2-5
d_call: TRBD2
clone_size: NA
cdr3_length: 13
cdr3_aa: CAISREGQETQYF
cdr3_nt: TGTGCCATCAGCCGGGAGGGTCAAGAGACCCAGTACTTC

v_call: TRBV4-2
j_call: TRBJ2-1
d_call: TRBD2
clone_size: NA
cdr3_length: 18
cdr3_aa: CASNEVPPGRASYNEQFF
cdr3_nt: TGTGCCAGCAACGAAGTACCCCCCGGGAGGGCCTCGTACAATGAGCAGTTCTTC

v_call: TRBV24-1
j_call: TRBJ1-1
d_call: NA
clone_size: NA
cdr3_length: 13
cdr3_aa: CATAPAENTEAFF
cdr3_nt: TGTGCCACGGCACCCGCAGAGAACACTGAAGCTTTCTTT

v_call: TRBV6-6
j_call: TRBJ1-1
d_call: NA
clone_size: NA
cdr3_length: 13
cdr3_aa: CASGDGQNTEAFF
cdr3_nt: TGTGCCAGCGGGGACGGTCAGAACACTGAAGCTTTCTTT

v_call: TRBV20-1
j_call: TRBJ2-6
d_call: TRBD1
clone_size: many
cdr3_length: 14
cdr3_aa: CSAAGGAGANVLTF
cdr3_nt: TGCAGTGCTGCAGGGGGCGCTGGGGCCAACGTCCTGACTTTC

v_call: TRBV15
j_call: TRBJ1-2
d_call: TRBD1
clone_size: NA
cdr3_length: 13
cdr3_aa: CATSRQGAHGYTF
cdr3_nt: TGTGCCACCAGCAGGCAGGGGGCCCATGGCTACACCTTC

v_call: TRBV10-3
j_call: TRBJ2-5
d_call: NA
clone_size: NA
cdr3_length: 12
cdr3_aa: CAISEQQETQYF
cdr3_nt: TGTGCCATCAGTGAACAACAAGAGACCCAGTACTTC

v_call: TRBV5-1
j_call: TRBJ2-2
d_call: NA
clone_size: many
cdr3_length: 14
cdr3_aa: CASSLRLSTGELFF
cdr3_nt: TGCGCCAGCAGCTTGCGACTCTCCACCGGGGAGCTGTTTTTT

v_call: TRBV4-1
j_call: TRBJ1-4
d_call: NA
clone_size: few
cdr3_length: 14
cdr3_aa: CASSQQAILEKLFF
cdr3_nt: TGCGCCAGCAGCCAACAGGCAATCCTTGAAAAACTGTTTTTT

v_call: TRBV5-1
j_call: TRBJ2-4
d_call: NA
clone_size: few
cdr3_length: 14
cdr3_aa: CASRPGSSKNIQYF
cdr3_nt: TGCGCCAGCAGACCAGGGTCTTCCAAAAACATTCAGTACTTC